Below are 28 T cell receptor beta chains sequenced from a single sample in a study of vaccination effects on CD4 cells after COVID-19. These TCRs are of unknown antigen specificity. Using immunoSEQ multiplex PCR, the repertoire was profiled, and TCRdb retains in-frame clones only, with some absent. The sample contains approximately 15,000 clones, 76% of which appear only once. ViraFEST assay sequencing came after antigen-specific CD4+ T cells were expanded with viral peptide pools. Isolating CD4+ T cells followed ten to eleven days of culture. The infection with SARS-CoV-2 (confirmed by PCR) occurred in this person between March and December 2020. The vaccine given was either BNT162b2 or mRNA-1273, in two doses. This sample comprised CD4+ T cells from PBMCs cultured with SARS-CoV-2 spike peptides, obtained after COVID-19 vaccination. The receptors were sampled from a human donor who had a prior SARS-CoV-2 infection.

The J gene is TRBJ2-5, the V gene TRBV5-1; 10 bases map to TRBD1. J lost 2 bases, V lost 4 bases, and 2 bases had no gene match. CDR1 and CDR2 from the germline V gene are SGHRS and YFSETQ. The CDR3 runs to 14 residues. The CDR3 DNA reads as TGCGCCAGCAGCCGGGGACAGGGGCAAGAGACCCAGTACTTC. This codes for CASSRGQGQETQYF.

This chain connects TRBV7-3 to TRBJ1-1; perhaps TRBD1 as D (5 bases). The CDR3 consists of 15 residues. The germline V gene has CDR1 SGHTA and CDR2 FQGTGA. V gave up 5 bases and J gave up 1 base, with 14 bases separating them. The CDR3 DNA sequence: TGTGCCAGCAGCGAGTACGGGGGGGGGAACACTGAAGCTTTCTTT. This encodes CASSEYGGGNTEAFF.

The J gene is TRBJ2-1, the V gene TRBV27, with D perhaps TRBD1 (5 bases). CDR1 is MNHEY, CDR2 SMNVEV, per germline (reference sequence). The CDR3 spans 19 residues. The ends were cut back, 0 bases at V and 3 bases at J, with 21 bases in the middle. The CDR3 loop is CASSLSKGISSGFYNEQFF. The CDR3 coding sequence is TGTGCCAGCAGTTTATCTAAGGGGATTAGCTCTGGTTTCTACAATGAGCAGTTCTTC.

The genes are TRBV5-4 and TRBJ1-6; TRBD1 might be the D (5 bases). Per the germline V gene, CDR1 is SGHNT and CDR2 is YYREEE (reference sequence). Trimming pared 4 bases from V and 5 bases from J, leaving 16 bases between. The CDR3 sequence is 16 residues long. The CDR3 loop is CASSRSGGTDNSPLHF. CDR3 bases: TGTGCCAGCAGCAGGAGTGGGGGAACCGATAATTCACCCCTCCACTTT.

V and J are TRBV11-3 and TRBJ1-3; TRBD1 is a possible D gene (5 bases). This CDR3 has 18 amino acids. The germline CDR1 and CDR2 sequences are SGHNT and YENEEA. V gave up 6 bases and J gave up 3 bases, with 24 bases separating them. The CDR3 spells CASSPGALQLLDGNTIYF. The CDR3 DNA is TGTGCCAGCAGTCCCGGGGCATTACAGCTCTTGGATGGAAACACCATATATTTT. Using reference TRBV11-3 and TRBJ1-3 for the parts outside the CDR3, the full variable domain is EAGVVQSPRYKIIEKKQPVAFWCNPISGHNTLYWYLQNLGQGPELLIRYENEEAVDDSQLPKDRFSAERLKGVDSTLKIQPAELGDSAVYLCASSPGALQLLDGNTIYFGEGSWLTVV.

V gene TRBV2 combines with J gene TRBJ1-5, with TRBD1 identical over 9 bases. V lost 4 bases, J lost 6 bases, and 10 bases stayed unmatched. Germline V gene lookup returns CDR1 SNHLY and CDR2 FYNNEI. The CDR3 loop spans 16 amino acids. The CDR3 sequence: CASSGVPRQGGQPQHF. CDR3 DNA sequence: TGTGCCAGCAGTGGGGTGCCGCGACAGGGGGGTCAGCCCCAGCATTTT.

This sequence joins TRBV5-1 and TRBJ2-7; the match to TRBD2 covers 11 bases. The CDR3 contains 15 residues. Germline values: CDR1 SGHRS, CDR2 YFSETQ. Unmatched junction bases numbered 6, after V lost 4 bases and J lost 3 bases. Written as DNA, the CDR3 is TGCGCCAGCAGCCCAATTCTAGCGGGGGGCTACGAGCAGTACTTC. This codes for CASSPILAGGYEQYF.

J is TRBJ2-2 and V is TRBV4-1; D is unresolved. This CDR3 is built from 18 residues. Germline V gene lookup returns CDR1 MGHRA and CDR2 YSYEKL. V lost 3 bases to trimming and J lost 1 base, with 18 bases between them. The CDR3 sequence is CASSHLRLGRMNTGELFF. CDR3 in DNA: TGCGCCAGCAGCCACCTTCGCCTCGGACGGATGAACACCGGGGAGCTGTTTTTT.

The chain links TRBV18 to TRBJ2-1, with TRBD2 identical over 10 bases. V gave up 3 bases and J gave up 8 bases; unmatched junction bases: 10. Germline loops: CDR1 KGHSH, CDR2 LQKENI. The CDR3 is 16 amino acids. CDR3 region: CASSPLIAGGGDEQFF. As DNA, the CDR3 is TGTGCCAGCTCACCCCTGATAGCGGGAGGAGGCGATGAGCAGTTCTTC. The whole variable domain, filled in from reference TRBV18 and TRBJ2-1, reads NAGVMQNPRHLVRRRGQEARLRCSPMKGHSHVYWYRQLPEEGLKFMVYLQKENIIDESGMPKERFSAEFPKEGPSILRIQQVVRGDSAAYFCASSPLIAGGGDEQFFGPGTRLTVL.

The V call is TRBV5-4, the J call TRBJ1-1; D is ambiguous. Trimming pared 4 bases from V and 6 bases from J, leaving 7 bases between. CDR1 is SGHNT, CDR2 YYREEE, per germline (reference sequence). CDR3 length equals 11 residues. In nucleotides, the CDR3 is TGTGCCAGCAGCCGCAAGTCTGAAGCTTTCTTT. It yields the protein CASSRKSEAFF.

V is TRBV4-1 and J is TRBJ2-3; 9 positions match TRBD2. Germline values: CDR1 MGHRA, CDR2 YSYEKL. The CDR3 extends over 17 amino acids. Trimming removed 0 bases from V and 4 bases from J; junction bases left unmatched: 8. The CDR3 loop reads CASSQDRGGGAPDTQYF. The DNA for the CDR3 is TGCGCCAGCAGCCAAGATCGCGGCGGGGGGGCCCCAGATACGCAGTATTTT.

V is TRBV6-2 or TRBV6-3 and J is TRBJ2-5; 7 nucleotides agree with TRBD2. The germline V gene encodes CDR1 MNHEY and CDR2 SVGEGT. The CDR3 is 13 amino acids. Losses at the gene ends were 6 bases for V and 5 bases for J; bases not matched to a gene: 6. CDR3: CASSLGRVETQYF. CDR3 bases: TGTGCCAGCAGCCTAGGGAGGGTGGAGACCCAGTACTTC.

In this sample, this clone turned up a few times. The chain combines TRBV3-1 (or the pseudogene TRBV3-2) with TRBJ2-5, with D perhaps matching TRBD2 (5 bases). Germline V CDR1 and CDR2: LGHDT, YNNKEL (reference sequence). Between the trimmed V and J ends, which lost 2 bases and 5 bases, there was a span of 9 bases. CDR3 length: 13 residues. The CDR3: CASSQRGSETQYF. CDR3 coding DNA: TGTGCCAGCAGCCAACGGGGTAGCGAGACCCAGTACTTC.

The chain carries TRBV18 and TRBJ1-6; possible D gene TRBD1, 6 bases. Germline V gene sequence: CDR1 KGHSH, CDR2 LQKENI. Between the trimmed V and J ends, which lost 5 bases and 8 bases, there was a span of 19 bases. The CDR3 has 16 residues. DNA for the CDR3: TGTGCCAGCTCAGTAACAGGGACCTGGTTGGATTCACCCCTCCACTTT. Amino acids: CASSVTGTWLDSPLHF.

The chain uses TRBV2 and TRBJ1-2; D not resolved. CDR1 is SNHLY, CDR2 FYNNEI, per germline. The CDR3 length is 14 residues. Trimming took 1 base from V and 3 from J, leaving 9 bases between them. The CDR3 sequence: CASSEEMVYYGYTF. The CDR3 DNA reads as TGTGCCAGCAGTGAAGAAATGGTTTACTATGGCTACACCTTC.

The CDR3 spells CASSPRPGLDIQYF. CDR3 in DNA: TGTGCCAGCTCACCTCGTCCGGGGTTAGACATTCAGTACTTC. This rearrangement joins TRBV18 to TRBJ2-4; D might be TRBD2 (5 bases). CDR3 size: 14 residues. The germline V and J ends were trimmed by 3 bases and 8 bases, with 14 bases remaining between them. Germline lookup yields CDR1 KGHSH and CDR2 LQKENI.

The chain is built from TRBV4-2 and TRBJ2-3, with 14 bases matching TRBD2. The CDR3 is 18 amino acids. CDR1 and CDR2 from the germline V gene are LGHNA and YNFKEQ. The trim removed 2 bases at V and 0 bases at J, leaving 4 bases unmatched. CDR3 coding DNA: TGTGCCAGCAGCCAATTGGGACTAGCGGGAGTCAGCACAGATACGCAGTATTTT. It is translated as CASSQLGLAGVSTDTQYF.

The rearrangement links TRBV24-1 to TRBJ2-3, with 14 nucleotides matching TRBD2. The ends lost 8 bases at V and 5 bases at J; junction bases unmatched: 8. Germline CDR1 is KGHDR and CDR2 is SFDVKD. The CDR3 is 16 amino acids. The CDR3 bases are TGTGCCACCACCGGGACTAGCGGGAGTATTGGAGATACGCAGTATTTT. Amino acids: CATTGTSGSIGDTQYF.

This clone was counted a few times. The CDR3 protein is CARNWDIKNSNQPQHF. The CDR3 DNA sequence: TGTGCTAGAAACTGGGACATCAAGAATAGCAATCAGCCCCAGCATTTT. This chain connects TRBV12-5 to TRBJ1-5; D might be TRBD1 (6 bases). CDR3 length: 16 residues. V gave up 9 bases and J gave up 0 bases, with 18 bases separating them. Germline V gene lookup returns CDR1 LGHNT and CDR2 FRNRAP.

This rearrangement joins TRBV6-1 to TRBJ1-4; perhaps TRBD1 as D (5 bases). The CDR3 spans 15 residues. CDR1 is MNHNS and CDR2 is SASEGT in the germline V gene. Trimming took off 3 bases at V and 8 bases at J, with 16 bases between the two ends. CDR3 coding DNA: TGTGCCAGCAGTGAGAAGGGGAGGTACAACGAAAAACTGTTTTTT. Its protein is CASSEKGRYNEKLFF.

About this clone: An end of the junction does not agree with germline; a read error may underlie this. The chain is built from TRBV7-7 and TRBJ2-1, with a possible D match to TRBD2 (6 bases). The CDR3 has 14 amino acids. Germline V CDR1 and CDR2: SSHAT, FNYEAQ (reference sequence). The CDR3, as DNA: TGTGCTAGCAGCCTCGGGAGTGCTCGGGATGAGCAGTTCTTC. It is translated as CASSLGSARDEQFF.

V gene TRBV6-6 combines with J gene TRBJ2-1; 11 nucleotides align to TRBD2. Germline CDR1 and CDR2: MNHNY and SVGAGI (reference sequence). J gave up 2 bases and V 5 bases, and 5 bases lay outside the gene matches. The length of the CDR3 is 16 residues. CDR3 residues: CASSGPGLAAYNEQFF. In nucleotides, the CDR3 is TGTGCCAGCAGTGGCCCGGGACTAGCGGCCTACAATGAGCAGTTCTTC.

The sample holds a few counts of this clone. The V call is TRBV11-3, the J call TRBJ2-1; D unclear. Trimming left V 5 bases short and J 13 bases short, with 18 bases between. Germline V lookup: CDR1 SGHNT, CDR2 YENEEA. The CDR3 runs 13 residues. The CDR3 sequence is CASSPKFGLQQFF. CDR3 nucleotide sequence: TGTGCCAGCAGCCCAAAGTTCGGGCTCCAACAGTTCTTC.

This rearrangement joins TRBV12-3 or TRBV12-4 to TRBJ1-6, with D possibly matching TRBD1 (5 bases). Trimming removed 6 bases at V and 7 bases at J, with 10 bases between. The CDR3 is 13 residues long. The chain's CDR3 is CASRRDGNSPLHF. The CDR3, as DNA: TGTGCCAGCAGACGGGACGGAAATTCACCCCTCCACTTT.

This chain connects TRBV5-1 to TRBJ1-6, with D hard to call. This CDR3 region has 13 residues. V lost 2 bases and J lost 5, with 5 bases in between. Germline V gene sequence: CDR1 SGHRS, CDR2 YFSETQ. The CDR3 nucleotides are TGCGCCAGCAGCTTTGAGAATAATTCACCCCTCCACTTT. It translates to CASSFENNSPLHF.

This clone has only a few counts. This sequence joins TRBV10-3 and TRBJ1-2; TRBD1 agrees at 8 bases. CDR3 length: 15 residues. V was pared by 6 bases and J by 4 bases, with 10 bases of the junction left unmatched. Germline assignment: CDR1 ENHRY and CDR2 SYGVKD. As DNA, the CDR3 is TGTGCCATCAGCAACTACAGGGGGGAAGGCTATGGCTACACCTTC. Its translation is CAISNYRGEGYGYTF.

The chain has TRBV5-4 and TRBJ2-5; the match to TRBD2 covers 11 bases. J gave up 4 bases and V 1 base, and 3 bases lay outside the gene matches. The germline CDR1 and CDR2 sequences are SGHNT and YYREEE (reference sequence). This CDR3 contains 15 residues. DNA of the CDR3: TGTGCCAGCAGCTTGAAACTAGCGGGAGCAGAGACCCAGTACTTC. Protein sequence: CASSLKLAGAETQYF.

The chain uses TRBV5-4 and TRBJ1-2; D is perhaps TRBD1 (6 bases). Germline V gene data show CDR1 as SGHNT and CDR2 as YYREEE (reference sequence). V was shortened by 6 bases and J by 4 bases, with 13 bases between the two germline ends. This CDR3 contains 13 residues. This CDR3 reads CASTPGHSYGYTF. In nucleotides, the CDR3 is TGTGCCAGCACCCCGGGACACAGCTATGGCTACACCTTC.